This TCR beta chain was recorded in a study of relationships among human T cell subsets. From mRNA, alpha and beta CDR3 regions were amplified using semiquantitative ARM-PCR. Exponential amplification used communal superprimers after tagged nested gene-specific primers in ARM-PCR. From the multiplex PCR reads, TCRdb called clonotypes with MiXCR, one entry per CDR3 protein. Of approximately 4,500 distinct CDR3 sequences in the sample, about four fifths are singletons; the top ten hold around 30%. Trimming left V 6 bases short and J 0 bases short, with 13 bases between. CDR1 and CDR2 (germline): SGHRS, YFSETQ. The CDR3 contains 16 residues.

The specimen sequenced was total T cells sorted from blood. This TCR derives from a man aged 35-49 years in good health. The genes are TRBV5-1 and TRBJ1-6; no clear D gene. CDR3 amino acids: CASTSETYSYNSPLHF. In DNA, the CDR3 is TGCGCCAGCACATCTGAGACATACTCCTATAATTCACCCCTCCACTTT.